This passage covers 14 T cell receptor beta chains from one sample sequenced in a study of cytomegalovirus exposure and HLA in healthy donors (dated by TCRdb to between 2016 and 2019). Libraries were built with the immunoSEQ multiplex PCR assay. A mixture of 60 forward primers for TCR Vbeta segments and 13 reverse primers for TCR Jbeta segments was used in the multiplex PCR. Entries here come from immuneACCESS through TCRdb and include only in-frame sequences with V and J called. Some clones fail to appear in such tables; in the studies checked, an unresolved V gene covers under half of the shortfall, and the cause of the remainder is unknown. This sample holds about 150,000 clones; 70% to 80% were observed only once. About 15% of the sample goes to the ten largest clones. The sample consisted of PBMCs. The receptors come from a middle-aged woman in good health and CMV-seronegative.

The CDR3 here is CASRQGANTEAFF. The CDR3 coding sequence is TGTGCCAGCAGACAGGGGGCGAACACTGAAGCTTTCTTT. The V and J genes are TRBV19 and TRBJ1-1, with 10 bases identical to TRBD1. With 9 bases clipped from V and 1 base from J, the junction kept 2 bases outside the gene matches. This CDR3 is 13 amino acids long. CDR1 LNHDA and CDR2 SQIVND come from the germline V gene (reference sequence).

The V call is TRBV10-3, the J call TRBJ1-5; D may be TRBD1 (6 bases). The V gene's germline CDR1 is ENHRY and CDR2 SYGVKD. The CDR3 has 14 residues. With 4 bases removed from V and 8 bases from J, the gap between germline ends came to 15 bases. CDR3 nucleotides: TGTGCCATCAGTGCACAGGGAGGGGCAGAGCCCCAGCATTTT. Encoded protein: CAISAQGGAEPQHF.

This clone has a handful of counts. The chain has TRBV4-1 and TRBJ2-3; 9 bases map to TRBD2. This CDR3 has 17 amino acids. J was trimmed by 5 bases and V by 2 bases; bases with no gene match: 11. Germline assignment: CDR1 MGHRA and CDR2 YSYEKL. The CDR3 bases are TGCGCCAGCAGCCAATTTAGCGGGGGAGCCCTCGGAGATACGCAGTATTTT. Translation: CASSQFSGGALGDTQYF.

The chain recombines TRBV6-5 with TRBJ2-3, with TRBD2 as a possible D gene (5 bases). The CDR3 has 13 amino acids. Trimming stripped 7 bases from V and 4 bases from J, with 12 bases between. CDR1 and CDR2 (germline): MNHEY, SVGAGI. Here the CDR3 reads CASKLGSADTQYF. The CDR3 DNA is TGTGCCAGCAAACTTGGGAGCGCAGATACGCAGTATTTT.

Comment on this clone: Other nucleotide sequences from this sample produce the same CDR3. The chain links TRBV9 to TRBJ2-3; unclear D gene. V lost 0 bases, J lost 2 bases, and 4 bases lay in between. The CDR3 length is 13 residues. Germline V gives CDR1 SGDLS, CDR2 YYNGEE. The CDR3 nucleotides read TGTGCCAGCAGCGTAGCTCCCACAGATACGCAGTATTTT. The encoded protein is CASSVAPTDTQYF. Combining the CDR3 with reference TRBV9 and TRBJ2-3 gives the whole variable domain DSGVTQTPKHLITATGQRVTLRCSPRSGDLSVYWYQQSLDQGLQFLIQYYNGEERAKGNILERFSAQQFPDLHSELNLSSLELGDSALYFCASSVAPTDTQYFGPGTRLTVL.

The genes are TRBV10-3 and TRBJ2-7; 7 nucleotides agree with TRBD2. Trimming took 3 bases from V and 2 from J; bases not matched to a gene: 7. This CDR3 spans 15 amino acids. The germline CDR1 and CDR2 sequences are ENHRY and SYGVKD. The CDR3 protein is CAISDWGGDPYEQYF. The CDR3 DNA is TGTGCCATCAGTGACTGGGGGGGGGATCCCTACGAGCAGTACTTC.

The V call is TRBV4-1, the J call TRBJ2-7; tentative D call: TRBD2 (6 bases). Germline loops: CDR1 MGHRA, CDR2 YSYEKL. The CDR3 is 14 amino acids. The V gene lost 0 bases and the J gene lost 6 bases, with 12 bases spanning the gap. The DNA of the CDR3 is TGCGCCAGCAGCCAAGATGCGCGGGGCCTCGAGCAGTACTTC. As protein: CASSQDARGLEQYF.

The CDR3 DNA is TGTGCCAGCAGCCGAGAAGGAGTGAGCAATCAGCCCCAGCATTTT. Translating gives CASSREGVSNQPQHF. The chain is built from TRBV7-2 and TRBJ1-5; D call uncertain. The CDR3 length is 15 residues. CDR1 and CDR2 (germline): SGHTA, FQGNSA. Trimming stripped 5 bases from V and 1 base from J, with 12 bases between.

The chain has TRBV29-1 and TRBJ2-7; D might be TRBD2 (6 bases). Germline V gives CDR1 SQVTM, CDR2 ANQGSEA. The germline V and J ends were trimmed by 1 base and 4 bases, with 17 bases remaining between them. The CDR3 consists of 15 residues. CDR3 bases: TGCAGCGTTGAAGGCGATGGGACTTTTGGTTACGAGCAGTACTTC. Translated: CSVEGDGTFGYEQYF.

This clone has a handful of counts. This rearrangement joins TRBV28 to TRBJ1-1; TRBD1 is a possible D gene (6 bases). V dropped 3 bases and J dropped 1 base, with 15 bases sitting between them. This CDR3 has 16 amino acids. Per germline, CDR1 MDHEN and CDR2 SYDVKM. CDR3 DNA sequence: TGTGCCAGCAGTTTTTTCCGGACAGTAGGGAACACTGAAGCTTTCTTT. Protein sequence: CASSFFRTVGNTEAFF.

The rearrangement joins TRBV28 to TRBJ2-3; perhaps TRBD2 as D (5 bases). CDR3 length equals 16 residues. The germline V gene encodes CDR1 MDHEN and CDR2 SYDVKM. V lost 6 bases to trimming and J lost 3 bases, with 19 bases between them. The CDR3 loop reads CASSMYGFAGTDTQYF. CDR3 nucleotides: TGTGCCAGCAGCATGTACGGGTTCGCGGGTACAGATACGCAGTATTTT.

The V call is TRBV6-1, the J call TRBJ2-1; 11 nucleotides match TRBD2. With 1 base clipped from V and 7 bases from J, the junction kept 3 bases outside the gene matches. Germline-derived CDR1 and CDR2 are MNHNS and SASEGT. The CDR3 totals 15 residues. The CDR3 loop is CASSEEASGGNEQFF. The CDR3 nucleotides are TGTGCCAGCAGTGAAGAAGCTAGCGGGGGGAATGAGCAGTTCTTC.

This chain's CDR3 is CASSLGDRANEKLFF. The DNA of the CDR3 is TGTGCCAGCAGCTTAGGGGACAGGGCTAATGAAAAACTGTTTTTT. The chain is built from TRBV7-2 and TRBJ1-4; 9 positions agree with TRBD1. This CDR3 is built from 15 residues. With 1 base clipped from V and 3 bases from J, the junction kept 0 bases outside the gene matches. Germline CDR1 reads SGHTA; CDR2 reads FQGNSA.

This CDR3 reads CASKAGAGYEQYF. CDR3 bases: TGTGCCAGCAAGGCAGGGGCCGGGTACGAGCAGTACTTC. The chain links TRBV6-6 to TRBJ2-7; perhaps TRBD1 as D (6 bases). The germline V and J ends were trimmed by 7 bases and 4 bases, with 14 bases remaining between them. CDR1 is MNHNY, CDR2 SVGAGI, per germline (reference sequence). CDR3 size: 13 residues.